This T cell receptor (beta chain) was observed in a study of metastatic and nonmetastatic thyroid tumors. Overall study: The authors compared repertoires across blood and tumor or nodule tissue from malignant and benign thyroid patients.

By proportion, this clone is medium-sized. TCRdb ran MiXCR on the PCR reads. The sample contains roughly 16,000 clones, approximately 14% of which appear only once. None of the patients had undergone any treatment ahead of thyroid surgery. V gave up 0 bases and J gave up 10 bases; unmatched junction bases: 4. CDR1 is MNHEY, CDR2 SVGAGI, per germline. The CDR3 runs to 13 residues. The clonotype was recovered from a female donor with papillary thyroid cancer or a benign thyroid nodule (not recorded which). Some clones in this sample may be carry-over from other donors' samples. The V call is TRBV6-5, the J call TRBJ2-3; 7 bases fit TRBD1. The sequenced material came from blood. CDR3: CASSYSKRGPQYF. The CDR3 DNA is TGTGCCAGCAGTTACTCCAAGAGGGGGCCGCAGTATTTT.